The rows below give T cell receptor beta chains drawn from one sample of a study of identical twins. Using its own MiXCR run on the 5' RACE reads, TCRdb lists one record per CDR3 protein. The data contain around 450,000 distinct CDR3 sequences, 14% of them singletons. This sample also appeared in a second study, on yellow fever vaccine responses in identical twins.

Sequenced: CD4+ T cells sorted from blood. All receptors come from a woman under 30 in good health. Both conserved end residues are part of each CDR3. Each record gives: J gene, V gene, D gene, clone size, CDR3 protein, CDR3 DNA. A D gene is named only where the DNA matches it firmly. Part of the rows lack a size; the others show once, few, many or a class for expanded clones.

>TRBJ1-5|TRBV7-2|NA|few
CASSTVTGVSNQPQHF
TGTGCCAGCAGCACGGTGACGGGGGTGAGCAATCAGCCCCAGCATTTT
>TRBJ2-7|TRBV9|NA|few
CASSVGMHGYYEQYF
TGTGCCAGCAGCGTGGGGATGCACGGCTACTACGAGCAGTACTTC
>TRBJ2-7|TRBV12-3/TRBV12-4|TRBD1|NA
CASSGRSGQGWDRGYEQYF
TGTGCCAGCAGCGGACGTAGCGGGCAGGGATGGGACAGGGGCTACGAGCAGTACTTC
>TRBJ2-2|TRBV5-1|NA|few
CASSSWDVGELFF
TGCGCCAGCAGCTCCTGGGACGTAGGGGAGCTGTTTTTT
>TRBJ1-2|TRBV18|TRBD1|NA
CASSASGTGYGYTF
TGTGCCAGCTCAGCCTCCGGGACAGGCTATGGCTACACCTTC
>TRBJ2-1|TRBV18|NA|few
CASSPPTGVYYNEQFF
TGTGCCAGCTCACCACCAACGGGAGTGTACTACAATGAGCAGTTCTTC
>TRBJ1-1|TRBV12-3/TRBV12-4|NA|many
CASSLSSGLTEAFF
TGTGCCAGCAGTTTAAGTTCCGGACTTACTGAAGCTTTCTTT
>TRBJ1-5|TRBV12-3/TRBV12-4|NA|many
CASSSGNRASNQPQHF
TGTGCCAGCAGTTCTGGTAACAGGGCTAGCAATCAGCCCCAGCATTTT
>TRBJ2-3|TRBV7-8|TRBD2|NA
CATGKRGPDTQYF
TGTGCCACCGGTAAGCGGGGCCCAGATACGCAGTATTTT
>TRBJ2-1|TRBV20-1|TRBD1|few
CSAGQDSSWYNEQFF
TGCAGTGCTGGACAGGACTCGAGTTGGTACAATGAGCAGTTCTTC
>TRBJ2-2|TRBV5-1|TRBD1|NA
CASSSDRGASGELFF
TGCGCCAGCAGCTCCGACAGGGGCGCTTCCGGGGAGCTGTTTTTT
>TRBJ2-1|TRBV24-1|NA|many
CATSDSGGVNEQFF
TGTGCCACCAGTGATTCCGGGGGAGTCAATGAGCAGTTCTTC
>TRBJ1-1|TRBV9|TRBD1|few
CASSVQGARNTEAFF
TGTGCCAGCAGCGTTCAGGGGGCGCGGAACACTGAAGCTTTCTTT
>TRBJ2-7|TRBV2|NA|few
CASIRDTDYEQYF
TGTGCCAGCATCCGGGACACCGACTACGAGCAGTACTTC
>TRBJ2-7|TRBV7-2|NA|NA
CASRSRATISYEQYF
TGTGCCAGCAGATCCCGGGCTACAATATCCTACGAGCAGTACTTC
>TRBJ2-3|TRBV10-3|NA|NA
CAISGDSYTDTQYF
TGTGCCATCAGCGGTGATTCTTACACAGATACGCAGTATTTT
>TRBJ2-1|TRBV10-3|TRBD1|NA
CAISDFRTGVNEQFF
TGTGCCATCAGTGATTTTAGGACAGGTGTCAATGAGCAGTTCTTC
>TRBJ1-5|TRBV4-3|TRBD1|few
CASSATGTSNQPQHF
TGCGCCAGCAGCGCGACAGGGACTAGCAATCAGCCCCAGCATTTT
>TRBJ2-3|TRBV5-1|NA|few
CASSLFSATQYF
TGCGCCAGCAGCTTATTTAGTGCTACGCAGTATTTT
>TRBJ2-2|TRBV4-1|TRBD1|NA
CASSQRLRDRGLGGELFF
TGCGCCAGCAGCCAGAGACTCCGGGACAGGGGGCTCGGGGGGGAGCTGTTTTTT
>TRBJ2-5|TRBV12-3/TRBV12-4|NA|few
CASSFNRLGAETQYF
TGTGCCAGCAGTTTTAACCGCCTTGGGGCTGAGACCCAGTACTTC
>TRBJ2-2|TRBV7-9|NA|medium-sized
CASSFLATELFF
TGTGCCAGCAGCTTTCTAGCGACCGAGCTGTTTTTT
>TRBJ2-7|TRBV28|NA|NA
CASSSPGQFNYEQYF
TGTGCCAGCAGTTCCCCGGGACAATTTAACTACGAGCAGTACTTC
>TRBJ2-4|TRBV12-3/TRBV12-4|NA|few
CASSFREGKNIQYF
TGTGCCAGCAGTTTCCGGGAAGGCAAAAACATTCAGTACTTC
>TRBJ2-7|TRBV7-2|NA|few
CASSLVPSSYEQYF
TGTGCCAGCAGCTTAGTACCTAGCTCCTACGAGCAGTACTTC
>TRBJ1-4|TRBV20-1|NA|few
CSAIKDSGSLFF
TGCAGTGCTATTAAAGATTCGGGTTCACTGTTTTTT
>TRBJ2-1|TRBV10-3|TRBD2|many
CAIGTSELNNEQFF
TGTGCCATCGGTACTAGCGAACTAAACAATGAGCAGTTCTTC
>TRBJ1-3|TRBV7-2|NA|few
CASSTGPVSGNTIYF
TGTGCCAGCAGCACTGGACCGGTCTCTGGAAACACCATATATTTT
>TRBJ2-7|TRBV28|NA|NA
CASSLGWGYEQYF
TGTGCCAGCAGTTTGGGTTGGGGTTACGAGCAGTACTTC
>TRBJ2-1|TRBV18|NA|NA
CASSPNPGQLNEQFF
TGTGCCAGCTCACCAAACCCCGGACAGTTGAATGAGCAGTTCTTC
>TRBJ1-5|TRBV18|TRBD1|NA
CASRDRSNQPQHF
TGTGCCAGCCGGGACAGGAGCAATCAGCCCCAGCATTTT
>TRBJ2-3|TRBV12-3/TRBV12-4|NA|many
CASRDPNTDTQYF
TGTGCCAGCAGAGACCCGAACACAGATACGCAGTATTTT